Listed here are 19 T cell receptor beta chains from one sample, sequenced in a study of identical twins. One entry per CDR3 protein results from TCRdb running MiXCR on the 5' RACE reads. The sample yields 1.5 million to 2 million distinct CDR3 sequences, under 35% seen once. Sequencing was done on a sample of cord blood. These receptors originate from a newborn girl in good health.

This clonotype was counted only a few times. The CDR3 region is CASSFGAPLNEQYF. The CDR3 DNA reads TGTGCCAGCAGTTTTGGGGCCCCCCTCAATGAGCAGTACTTC. The gene calls are TRBV12-3 or TRBV12-4 and TRBJ2-5, with D maybe TRBD1 (5 bases). The length of the CDR3 is 14 residues. The V and J ends lost 3 bases and 11 bases respectively, with 19 bases between them.

Here the CDR3 reads CASSPAGRREEQYF. CDR3 nucleotide sequence: TGTGCCAGCTCACCGGCGGGACGGAGGGAGGAGCAGTACTTC. This chain links TRBV18 with TRBJ2-7; D is perhaps TRBD2 (6 bases). Germline V lookup: CDR1 KGHSH, CDR2 LQKENI. CDR3 length: 14 residues. The V end was cut by 3 bases, the J end by 7 bases, with 16 bases between. Supplemented by reference TRBV18 and TRBJ2-7, the full variable domain reads NAGVMQNPRHLVRRRGQEARLRCSPMKGHSHVYWYRQLPEEGLKFMVYLQKENIIDESGMPKERFSAEFPKEGPSILRIQQVVRGDSAAYFCASSPAGRREEQYFGPGTRLTVT.

The CDR3 spells CASSTVDSTSQYF. The CDR3 DNA is TGTGCCAGCTCAACAGTGGACAGCACGAGCCAGTACTTC. This chain uses TRBV18 with TRBJ2-4, with D possibly TRBD1 on 6 matching bases. CDR3 length equals 13 residues. From germline, CDR1 is KGHSH and CDR2 LQKENI. Trimming cost V 5 bases and J 13 bases, with 18 bases left between them.

The chain links TRBV6-1 to TRBJ2-1, with 15 nucleotides matching TRBD2. The CDR3 is made up of 15 amino acids. Germline V lookup: CDR1 MNHNS, CDR2 SASEGT. The V gene end was trimmed by 3 bases and the J gene end by 8 bases; junction bases not matched to a gene: 2. The CDR3 loop reads CASSDGLAGGHEQFF. The CDR3 nucleotides are TGTGCCAGCAGTGATGGACTAGCGGGGGGGCATGAGCAGTTCTTC.

The V and J genes are TRBV27 and TRBJ1-6; D gene ambiguous. The ends were cut back, 6 bases at V and 0 bases at J, with 9 bases in the middle. Germline V gives CDR1 MNHEY, CDR2 SMNVEV (reference sequence). The CDR3 length is 15 residues. The chain's CDR3 is CASSHTSSYNSPLHF. CDR3 in DNA: TGTGCCAGCAGCCACACGAGCTCCTATAATTCACCCCTCCACTTT.

The chain employs TRBV19 and TRBJ1-4, with 8 bases identical to TRBD1. Germline lookup yields CDR1 LNHDA and CDR2 SQIVND (reference sequence). This CDR3 has 14 amino acids. The V and J ends lost 6 bases and 8 bases, in that order; junction bases with no gene match: 8. The CDR3 region has the DNA TGTGCCAGTAGGGGGACAGGAGGACCCGAAAAACTGTTTTTT. This gives the protein CASRGTGGPEKLFF.

The chain carries TRBV20-1 and TRBJ2-4; D is perhaps TRBD1 (5 bases). CDR3 length: 14 amino acids. Between the trimmed V and J ends, which lost 5 bases and 0 bases, there was a span of 11 bases. Germline V CDR1 and CDR2: DFQATT, SNEGSKA (reference sequence). CDR3 in DNA: TGCAGTGCTCGACAGCCTCTAGCCAAAAACATTCAGTACTTC. Its translation is CSARQPLAKNIQYF.

The chain carries TRBV3-1 and TRBJ2-3; 7 bases line up with TRBD1. CDR1 is LGHDT, CDR2 YNNKEL, per germline (reference sequence). The CDR3 loop spans 18 amino acids. J was trimmed by 0 bases and V by 0 bases; bases with no gene match: 9. The CDR3 DNA follows: TGTGCCAGCAGCCAAGATACGCGGTGGACAGGTAGCACAGATACGCAGTATTTT. Protein: CASSQDTRWTGSTDTQYF.

The genes are TRBV20-1 and TRBJ2-3; 7 positions agree with TRBD2. The CDR3 loop spans 13 amino acids. The germline gives CDR1 DFQATT, CDR2 SNEGSKA (reference sequence). The J segment lost 5 bases and the V segment lost 3 bases, leaving 5 bases of the junction unmatched. The CDR3 sequence is CSARAGAKDTQYF. The CDR3 DNA reads as TGCAGTGCTAGGGCGGGAGCAAAAGATACGCAGTATTTT.

The chain recombines TRBV27 with TRBJ1-4, with 8 nucleotides matching TRBD1. The CDR3 length is 14 residues. After removal of 6 bases from V and 8 bases from J, the junction contained 8 bases not matched to a gene. Germline lookup yields CDR1 MNHEY and CDR2 SMNVEV (reference sequence). CDR3 coding DNA: TGTGCCAGCAGCGGTGGACAGGGCCCCGAAAAACTGTTTTTT. Translating it yields CASSGGQGPEKLFF.

The chain combines TRBV7-9 with TRBJ2-1; D gene unclear. Trimming left V 0 bases short and J 5 bases short, with 5 bases between. The CDR3 spans 13 residues. The germline gives CDR1 SEHNR, CDR2 FQNEAQ (reference sequence). The CDR3 loop reads CASSLANDNEQFF. In DNA, the CDR3 is TGTGCCAGCAGCTTAGCGAATGACAATGAGCAGTTCTTC.

This clonotype was found a few times. CDR3 nucleotides: TGTGCCAGCAGTGTGTACAGGGATGGCTTCTACAATGAGCAGTTCTTC. This gives the protein CASSVYRDGFYNEQFF. The chain is built from TRBV2 and TRBJ2-1; D is perhaps TRBD1 (6 bases). Germline loops: CDR1 SNHLY, CDR2 FYNNEI. The V gene lost 4 bases and the J gene lost 3 bases, with 16 bases spanning the gap. This CDR3 is 16 amino acids long.

This chain connects TRBV3-1 to TRBJ2-5; 7 nucleotides line up with TRBD1. The J call may not be correct, given that the DNA end is closer to TRBJ2-7. Germline loops: CDR1 LGHDT, CDR2 YNNKEL (reference sequence). CDR3 length: 14 residues. The CDR3 sequence: CASSQEADRDEQYF. CDR3 in DNA: TGTGCCAGCAGCCAAGAAGCCGACAGGGACGAGCAGTACTTC.

This rearrangement joins TRBV7-6 to TRBJ2-5, with a tentative D call TRBD1 (5 bases). There are 16 residues in the CDR3. V was pared by 0 bases and J by 11 bases, with 22 bases between. From germline, CDR1 is SGHVS and CDR2 FNYEAQ. The CDR3 DNA reads TGTGCCAGCAGCTTAGCCCCGGACAAGCCGTACAATGAGCAGTACTTC. It specifies CASSLAPDKPYNEQYF. The full variable domain, in which reference TRBV7-6 and TRBJ2-5 provide the parts outside the CDR3, is GAGVSQSPRYKVTKRGQDVALRCDPISGHVSLYWYRQALGQGPEFLTYFNYEAQQDKSGLPNDRFSAERPEGSISTLTIQRTEQRDSAMYRCASSLAPDKPYNEQYFGPGTRLLVL.

The chain links TRBV12-3 or TRBV12-4 to TRBJ1-5; maybe TRBD1 (6 bases). V was shortened by 2 bases and J by 6 bases, with 14 bases between the two germline ends. The CDR3 length is 15 residues. The CDR3 loop reads CASSLNVGGGQPQHF. The CDR3 nucleotides read TGTGCCAGCAGTTTAAACGTCGGGGGCGGTCAGCCCCAGCATTTT.

This clonotype has more than one count but fewer than ten. The V gene is TRBV20-1, the J gene TRBJ2-7; TRBD1 matches at 10 bases. This CDR3 has 16 amino acids. Germline V gene data show CDR1 as DFQATT and CDR2 as SNEGSKA (reference sequence). Trimming took 3 bases from V and 7 from J; bases not matched to a gene: 15. Here the CDR3 DNA reads TGCAGTGCTAGGGGGACAGGGGCCACCTTATCAGGAGAGCAGTACTTC. This codes for CSARGTGATLSGEQYF.

The chain couples TRBV28 to TRBJ2-4; maybe TRBD2 (7 bases). The J call may be mistaken, given a closer DNA end match to TRBJ2-7. Germline V gives CDR1 MDHEN, CDR2 SYDVKM. The CDR3 consists of 15 residues. For the CDR3, the DNA is TGTGCCAGCAACCGGGGGGCTAGCGAGTTGTACGAGCAGTACTTC. Translation: CASNRGASELYEQYF.

The rearrangement uses TRBV4-1 and TRBJ2-1; 9 positions match TRBD1. V shed 1 base, J shed 2 bases, and the junction held 3 bases outside the gene matches. The CDR3 consists of 16 residues. CDR1 is MGHRA and CDR2 is YSYEKL in the germline V gene. CDR3 loop: CASSQANRGPYNEQFF. The CDR3 DNA reads as TGCGCCAGCAGCCAAGCAAACAGGGGGCCCTACAATGAGCAGTTCTTC.

This clonotype has just a few counts. The chain uses TRBV10-3 and TRBJ1-5; D gene uncertain. Trimming shortened V by 0 bases and J by 6 bases, and 9 bases separated the two germline ends. In germline, CDR1 is ENHRY, CDR2 SYGVKD. CDR3 size: 14 residues. The CDR3 bases are TGTGCCATCAGTGAGTCTGGACGATTTCAGCCCCAGCATTTT. Translation gives CAISESGRFQPQHF.